The table lists the clone carrying this T cell receptor beta chain with a few counts. The data belong to a study of T cells in Graves' hyperthyroidism and ophthalmopathy. The PBMCs had their origin in around 10 ml of fresh peripheral blood. The TCR beta CDR3 regions underwent amplification using RNA transcripts as the source. TCR CDR3 regions were first amplified by RT-PCR with HTBI primers. Each CDR3 protein gets one entry after TCRdb re-called the multiplex PCR reads with MiXCR. The sample lists 300,000 to 450,000 distinct CDR3 sequences, 15% to 17% seen once, with about a quarter in the top ten. The germline V gene encodes CDR1 SGHRS and CDR2 YFSETQ. The V gene end was trimmed by 0 bases and the J gene end by 4 bases; junction bases not matched to a gene: 8. This CDR3 contains 17 residues.

The origin of this receptor is a woman between 18 and 29 years old with Graves' hyperthyroidism that later progressed to Graves' ophthalmopathy. Input material: blood. The chain uses TRBV5-1 and TRBJ2-2, with 8 bases identical to TRBD1. The CDR3 reads CASSLVRGRPATGELFF. The DNA of the CDR3 is TGCGCCAGCAGCTTGGTCAGGGGGCGCCCCGCCACCGGGGAGCTGTTTTTT.